This T cell receptor (beta chain) was observed in a study of T-cell reconstitution after alpha-beta-depleted transplantation in children. This clonotype has a count of ten or more. CDR3 length: 14 residues. Trimming removed 3 bases from V and 6 bases from J, with 14 bases in between. CDR1 is MDHEN and CDR2 is SYDVKM in the germline V gene. Unique molecular identifiers were used in preparing the TCRbeta library. MiXCR, applied by TCRdb to the PCR reads, yields one record per CDR3 protein. This table holds around 80,000 distinct CDR3 sequences, 15% to 20% found once. The receptor was derived from a male patient between 2 and 10 years old who had a stem cell transplant for acute lymphoblastic leukemia, so the T cells may come from the graft donor. V gene TRBV28 combines with J gene TRBJ1-2; D gene ambiguous. This specimen was PBMCs, mostly from graft donor cells, taken 360 days after TCRalphabeta/CD19-depleted stem cell transplant. Here the CDR3 reads CASSFSGIRNGYTF. CDR3 bases: TGTGCCAGCAGTTTTTCGGGAATTCGGAATGGCTACACCTTC.